A selection of T cell receptor beta chains follows, all from one sample in a study of human T cells and chemical hapten exposure. TCRdb re-derived calls from the RACE reads in MiXCR, one entry per CDR3 protein. The sample has a few hundred thousand distinct CDR3 sequences; about 7.7% are singletons. The input for sequencing was whole blood, taken in connection with sensitization to the hapten diphenylcyclopropenone (DPC). These receptors were obtained from a man younger than 35 with alopecia areata. Some clones in this sample may be carry-over from other donors' samples. CDR3s include the opening cysteine and the closing phenylalanine or tryptophan. D genes are given only for firm matches. Clone size is given for some rows only: seen once, a few or many times, or a class if the clone is expanded.

CASSPTTDTQYF	TGTGCCAGCAGTCCGACCACAGATACGCAGTATTTT	TRBV12-3/TRBV12-4	-	many	TRBJ2-3
CASSLGDGPGEKLFF	TGTGCCAGCAGCTTAGGGGACGGGCCGGGTGAAAAACTGTTTTTT	TRBV7-8	-	-	TRBJ1-4
CASGFFSTDTQYF	TGTGCCAGCGGGTTTTTCAGCACAGATACGCAGTATTTT	TRBV2	-	many	TRBJ2-3
CASRGERTTGELFF	TGTGCCAGCAGGGGGGAAAGGACCACCGGGGAGCTGTTTTTT	TRBV11-2	-	few	TRBJ2-2
CASSQVQPGANVLTF	TGCGCCAGCAGCCAAGTGCAGCCCGGGGCCAACGTCCTGACTTTC	TRBV4-1	-	few	TRBJ2-6
CASSPRGLFTDATNEKLFF	TGTGCCAGCAGCCCCCGGGGGCTATTCACCGATGCAACTAATGAAAAACTGTTTTTT	TRBV7-9	-	-	TRBJ1-4
CASRPRGGQGSYNEQFF	TGTGCCAGCAGACCTAGAGGGGGACAGGGATCCTACAATGAGCAGTTCTTC	TRBV7-9	TRBD1	-	TRBJ2-1
CASSLSRAANYGYTF	TGCGCCAGCAGCTTGAGTCGGGCAGCTAACTATGGCTACACCTTC	TRBV5-1	-	-	TRBJ1-2
CSVGLPPDRADGYTF	TGCAGCGTTGGACTACCCCCGGACAGGGCGGATGGCTACACCTTC	TRBV29-1	TRBD1	few	TRBJ1-2
CATPRGTAGFYNEQFF	TGTGCCACCCCTAGGGGAACAGCAGGTTTCTACAATGAGCAGTTCTTC	TRBV9	-	few	TRBJ2-1
CSVGQGEQETQYF	TGCAGCGTTGGCCAGGGGGAGCAAGAGACCCAGTACTTC	TRBV29-1	TRBD1	few	TRBJ2-5
CASIPGGSYNEQFF	TGTGCCAGCATTCCGGGGGGCTCCTACAATGAGCAGTTCTTC	TRBV6-5	TRBD2	few	TRBJ2-1
CASGLTNMNTEAFF	TGTGCTAGTGGTTTGACCAATATGAACACTGAAGCTTTCTTT	TRBV12-5	-	few	TRBJ1-1
CSVAGEGQNIQYF	TGCAGCGTTGCGGGGGAGGGGCAAAACATTCAGTACTTC	TRBV29-1	TRBD2	-	TRBJ2-4
CSATDRGQGTEAFF	TGCAGTGCTACTGACAGGGGACAGGGCACTGAAGCTTTCTTT	TRBV20-1	TRBD1	-	TRBJ1-1
CASSVGGEGNTIYF	TGTGCCAGCAGCGTGGGGGGCGAAGGAAACACCATATATTTT	TRBV9	-	few	TRBJ1-3
CASSLRAGPRYGYTF	TGTGCCAGCAGTTTAAGGGCAGGCCCAAGGTATGGCTACACCTTC	TRBV28	-	many	TRBJ1-2
CASSQDRAGVWAGANVLTF	TGCGCCAGCAGCCAAGATAGGGCAGGGGTGTGGGCTGGGGCCAACGTCCTGACTTTC	TRBV4-3	-	few	TRBJ2-6
CASSWGQGHEAFF	TGCGCCAGCAGCTGGGGACAGGGCCATGAAGCTTTCTTT	TRBV4-3	TRBD1	-	TRBJ1-1
CASTMLAELTGELFF	TGTGCCAGCACCATGTTGGCAGAACTAACCGGGGAGCTGTTTTTT	TRBV6-2/TRBV6-3	-	many	TRBJ2-2
CASSSGGAVNTEAFF	TGCGCCAGCAGCTCCGGTGGGGCAGTGAACACTGAAGCTTTCTTT	TRBV5-1	-	-	TRBJ1-1
CASSFNLRDRVTYEQYF	TGTGCCAGCAGCTTTAATCTTCGGGACAGGGTTACCTACGAGCAGTACTTC	TRBV7-2	TRBD1	once	TRBJ2-7
CASRVQYF	TGTGCCAGCAGGGTGCAGTATTTT	TRBV27	-	many	TRBJ2-3
CASSSPVLPEQFF	TGTGCCAGCAGCTCACCAGTCCTCCCCGAGCAGTTCTTC	TRBV21-1	-	many	TRBJ2-1
CASSELTNTDTQYF	TGTGCCAGCAGTGAGCTCACAAACACAGATACGCAGTATTTT	TRBV2	-	many	TRBJ2-3
CASSGTGRKANQPQHF	TGTGCCAGCAGCGGTACAGGGAGGAAGGCCAATCAGCCCCAGCATTTT	TRBV7-9	-	-	TRBJ1-5
CASSLALGGDPEAFF	TGCGCCAGCAGCTTGGCCTTAGGGGGGGACCCTGAAGCTTTCTTT	TRBV5-1	-	many	TRBJ1-1
CSVGGYTDTQYF	TGCAGTGTGGGGGGATACACAGATACGCAGTATTTT	TRBV20-1	-	few	TRBJ2-3
CSAVTGTELSYNEQFF	TGCAGTGCTGTGACCGGGACAGAGCTCTCCTACAATGAGCAGTTCTTC	TRBV20-1	TRBD1	many	TRBJ2-1
CAEVRGQGFGTEAFF	TGTGCAGAGGTCCGGGGACAGGGATTTGGCACTGAAGCTTTCTTT	TRBV7-9	TRBD1	many	TRBJ1-1
CSVLGGISGNTIYF	TGCAGCGTCCTGGGAGGCATCTCTGGAAACACCATATATTTT	TRBV29-1	-	-	TRBJ1-3
CASSPGPLNSPLHF	TGTGCCAGCAGCCCGGGACCGCTAAATTCACCCCTCCACTTT	TRBV12-3/TRBV12-4	-	-	TRBJ1-6
CASSPLAGLNTGELFF	TGTGCCAGCAGCCCGCTAGCGGGGCTTAACACCGGGGAGCTGTTTTTT	TRBV14	TRBD2	-	TRBJ2-2
CSAEPRDRGYTQYF	TGCAGTGCTGAACCCCGGGACAGGGGATATACGCAGTATTTT	TRBV20-1	TRBD1	few	TRBJ2-3
CASSGGQGDQETQYF	TGTGCCAGCTCCGGTGGACAGGGGGACCAAGAGACCCAGTACTTC	TRBV18	TRBD1	-	TRBJ2-5
CASSMTRDTEAFF	TGTGCCAGTAGTATGACTCGAGACACTGAAGCTTTCTTT	TRBV19	-	few	TRBJ1-1
CASSLWASGASYNEQFF	TGTGCCAGCAGCTTATGGGCTAGCGGCGCCTCCTACAATGAGCAGTTCTTC	TRBV7-2	TRBD2	few	TRBJ2-1
CSARVGTANTIYF	TGCAGTGCTAGAGTGGGAACGGCAAACACCATATATTTT	TRBV20-1	-	few	TRBJ1-3
CASTPSGGPTDTQYF	TGTGCCAGCACCCCGTCGGGGGGGCCCACAGATACGCAGTATTTT	TRBV2	TRBD2	-	TRBJ2-3
CAISESRPVYGYTF	TGTGCCATCAGTGAGTCGAGGCCAGTTTATGGCTACACCTTC	TRBV10-3	-	few	TRBJ1-2
CASSPTGTVNSGANVLTF	TGCGCCAGCAGCCCGACCGGGACAGTTAACTCTGGGGCCAACGTCCTGACTTTC	TRBV5-1	TRBD1	-	TRBJ2-6
CASSHRTGDKNIQYF	TGTGCCAGCAGCCATAGAACGGGGGACAAAAACATTCAGTACTTC	TRBV3-1	-	many	TRBJ2-4
CASSRDNQPQHF	TGTGCCAGCAGCCGGGACAATCAGCCCCAGCATTTT	TRBV12-3/TRBV12-4	-	few	TRBJ1-5
CASSLARGETQYF	TGTGCCAGCAGCTTAGCACGGGGAGAGACCCAGTACTTC	TRBV7-2	-	many	TRBJ2-5
CASSGGPNTGELFF	TGCGCCAGCAGCGGCGGGCCGAACACCGGGGAGCTGTTTTTT	TRBV5-1	-	few	TRBJ2-2